In its sample, the clone carrying this TCR beta chain was seen once. What it recognizes is unknown. Time point reported: week 35, safety follow-up. The study gave 300 ug of mutant IDH1 20-mer peptide per vaccine dose, with topical imiquimod. The data belong to a study of a mutant IDH1 vaccine in newly diagnosed glioma. Study overall: First vaccine doses came 4-6 weeks after radiotherapy alone, or with temozolomide cycles.

CDR1 is LNHDA and CDR2 is SQIVND in the germline V gene (reference sequence). V dropped 3 bases and J dropped 6; count of bases not matched to a gene: 11. The length of the CDR3 is 16 residues. Findings of the study overall: Seemingly, pseudoprogression had no relation to changes in the top peripheral T cell clonotypes.

The table came from immunoSEQ multiplex PCR; TCRdb's copy has only in-frame clones and leaves some out. The repertoire holds tens of thousands of clones, 74% seen once, with roughly 4.3% in the top ten. The source material was PBMCs, sampled from a glioma patient whose treatment included an IDH1 peptide vaccine. This clonotype originated in a man aged 45 to 65 with glioma. The chain uses TRBV19 and TRBJ1-5, with 7 bases lining up with TRBD1. The DNA for the CDR3 is TGTGCCAGTAGTATGGGGCTCGACAGGGAGAGTCAGCCCCAGCATTTT. Translating it yields CASSMGLDRESQPQHF.